This paragraph covers one TCR beta chain sequence. Its antigen remains unidentified. The CDR3 loop spans 16 amino acids. From germline, CDR1 is SSHAT and CDR2 FNYEAQ (reference sequence). Trimming cost V 2 bases and J 1 base; bases outside gene matches: 4. The entry originates in a study of siplizumab effects on memory and regulatory T cells. Study-wide points: Assignment of a naive or memory phenotype failed for roughly 80-96% of the proliferating CD4+ or CD8+ clones. Whether proliferating Tregs in siplizumab cultures suppress was not functionally confirmed.

Clones were read by immunoSEQ multiplex PCR, and TCRdb kept only the in-frame ones, dropping some. The data hold 70,000 to 90,000 clones, with 93% observed a single time. The receptor comes from a human donor in good health. The chain is built from TRBV7-7 and TRBJ2-5; 10 nucleotides align to TRBD2. The sequenced sample was CD8+ T cells sorted from blood. CDR3 nucleotides: TGTGCCAGCAGCTTATGGGCTAGCGGGGGCCAAGAGACCCAGTACTTC. Translated, it gives CASSLWASGGQETQYF.